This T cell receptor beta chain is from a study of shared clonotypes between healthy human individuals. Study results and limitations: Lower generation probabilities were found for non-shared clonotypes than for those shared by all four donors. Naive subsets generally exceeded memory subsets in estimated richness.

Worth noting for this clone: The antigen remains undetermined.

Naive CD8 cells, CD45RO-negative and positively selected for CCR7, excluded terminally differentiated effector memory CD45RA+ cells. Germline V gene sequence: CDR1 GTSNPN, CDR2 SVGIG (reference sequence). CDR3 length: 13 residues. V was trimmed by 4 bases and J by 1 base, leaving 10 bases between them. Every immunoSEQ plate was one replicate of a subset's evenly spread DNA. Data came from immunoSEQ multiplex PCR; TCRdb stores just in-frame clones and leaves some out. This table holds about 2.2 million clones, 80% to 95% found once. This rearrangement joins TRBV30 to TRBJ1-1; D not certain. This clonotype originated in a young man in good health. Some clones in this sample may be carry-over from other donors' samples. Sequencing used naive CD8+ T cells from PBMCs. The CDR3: CAWTWQENTEAFF. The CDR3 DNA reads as TGTGCCTGGACGTGGCAGGAGAACACTGAAGCTTTCTTT. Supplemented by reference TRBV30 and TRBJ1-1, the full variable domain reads SQTIHQWPATLVQPVGSPLSLECTVEGTSNPNLYWYRQAAGRGLQLLFYSVGIGQISSEVPQNLSASRPQDRQFILSSKKLLLSDSGFYLCAWTWQENTEAFFGQGTRLTVV.